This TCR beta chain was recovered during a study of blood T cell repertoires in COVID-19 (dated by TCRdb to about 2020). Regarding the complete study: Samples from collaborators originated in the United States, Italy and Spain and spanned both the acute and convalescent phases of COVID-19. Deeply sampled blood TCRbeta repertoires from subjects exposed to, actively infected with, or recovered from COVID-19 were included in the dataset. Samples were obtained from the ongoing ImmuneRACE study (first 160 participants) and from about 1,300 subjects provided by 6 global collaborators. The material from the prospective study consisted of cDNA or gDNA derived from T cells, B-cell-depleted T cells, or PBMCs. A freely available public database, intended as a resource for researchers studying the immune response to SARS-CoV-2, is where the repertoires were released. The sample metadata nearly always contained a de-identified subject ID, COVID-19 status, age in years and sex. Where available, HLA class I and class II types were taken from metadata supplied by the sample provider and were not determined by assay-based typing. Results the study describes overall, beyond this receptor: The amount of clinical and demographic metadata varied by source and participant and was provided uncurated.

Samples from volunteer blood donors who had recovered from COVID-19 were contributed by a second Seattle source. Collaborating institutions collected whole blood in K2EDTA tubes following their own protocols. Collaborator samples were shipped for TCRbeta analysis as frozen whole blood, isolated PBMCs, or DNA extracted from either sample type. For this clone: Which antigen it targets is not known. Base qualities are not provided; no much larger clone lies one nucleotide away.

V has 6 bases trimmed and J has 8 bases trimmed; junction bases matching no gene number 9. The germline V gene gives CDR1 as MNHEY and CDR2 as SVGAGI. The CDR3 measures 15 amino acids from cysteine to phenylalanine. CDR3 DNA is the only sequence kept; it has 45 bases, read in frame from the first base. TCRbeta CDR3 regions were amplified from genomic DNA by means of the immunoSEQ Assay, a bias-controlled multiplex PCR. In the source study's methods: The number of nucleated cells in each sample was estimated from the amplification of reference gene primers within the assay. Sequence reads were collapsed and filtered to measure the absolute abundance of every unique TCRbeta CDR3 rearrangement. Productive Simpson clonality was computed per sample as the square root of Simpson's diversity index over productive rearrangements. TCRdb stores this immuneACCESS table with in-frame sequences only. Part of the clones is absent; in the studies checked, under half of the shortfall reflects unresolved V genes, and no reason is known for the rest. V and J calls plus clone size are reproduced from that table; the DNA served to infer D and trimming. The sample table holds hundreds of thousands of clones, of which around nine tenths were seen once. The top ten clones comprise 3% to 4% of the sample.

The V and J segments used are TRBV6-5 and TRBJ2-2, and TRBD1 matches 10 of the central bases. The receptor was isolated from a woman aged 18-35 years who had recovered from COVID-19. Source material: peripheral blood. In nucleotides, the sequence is TGTGCCAGCAGGTCCGGGACAGGGGTTCCTGGGGAGCTGTTTTTT. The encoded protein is CASRSGTGVPGELFF.